This TCR beta chain came from a study of Tregs in tolerant kidney transplant recipients. Assay: immunoSEQ multiplex PCR; the TCRdb copy retains only in-frame clones and omits some. The sample lists 55,000 to 70,000 clones; 80% to 90% were seen once. J gave up 5 bases and V 4 bases, and 16 bases lay outside the gene matches. The germline CDR1 and CDR2 sequences are SGHRS and YFSETQ. The CDR3 length is 17 residues. The study, taken as a whole, reports: Nucleotide sequences could not be compared across some patients' samples due to primer changes. Validation in larger populations is needed because few patients were studied.

The table lists this clone with a count of one. The antigen is unknown. This TCR came from a human donor who received a combined kidney and bone marrow transplant. This rearrangement joins TRBV5-1 to TRBJ2-5; 8 bases align to TRBD1. The sequencing here drew on Tregs from blood, taken before the transplant. The CDR3 DNA is TGCGCCAGCAGCCCGTGGGGACAGGTGGACCTCGGGGAGACCCAGTACTTC. It codes for CASSPWGQVDLGETQYF.